The clone carrying this T cell receptor (beta chain) was seen only a few times. The assay was immunoSEQ multiplex PCR, and TCRdb's table has in-frame clones only and misses some. The sample contains roughly 60,000 clones, roughly four fifths of which appear only once. The ends lost 4 bases at V and 1 base at J; junction bases unmatched: 12. Germline V CDR1 and CDR2: WNHNN, SYGVQD (reference sequence). This CDR3 comprises 18 residues. The data belong to a study of blood T cell repertoires in COVID-19. The TCR comes from an elderly woman with acute or convalescent COVID-19. The specimen sequenced was peripheral blood. The chain has TRBV10-1 and TRBJ2-7, with 11 bases matching TRBD2. Written as DNA, the CDR3 is TGCGCCAGCAGTGGAGGGCTAGCGGGAGGAGGAAGATCCTACGAGCAGTACTTC. Translating gives CASSGGLAGGGRSYEQYF.